This T cell receptor (beta chain) stems from a study of blood T cell repertoires in COVID-19. The sample holds one count of this clone. TCRdb's copy holds only in-frame clones and misses some; the assay was immunoSEQ multiplex PCR. The profile covers about 230,000 clones, with about 90% appearing a single time and around 3.7% taken by the ten largest. CDR1 and CDR2 (germline): MNHEY, SMNVEV (reference sequence). CDR3 size: 16 residues. After removal of 5 bases from V and 2 bases from J, the junction contained 10 bases not matched to a gene. The V call is TRBV27, the J call TRBJ2-3; 7 bases fit TRBD1. Source material: PBMCs or T cells enriched from blood (not recorded which). This clonotype was obtained from a woman aged 25 to 39 who had been exposed to COVID-19. CDR3 sequence: CASSPLTGQYTDTQYF. Written as DNA, the CDR3 is TGTGCCAGCAGTCCCCTGACAGGGCAATACACAGATACGCAGTATTTT.